Below, 28 T cell receptor beta chains from the same sample are listed, as sequenced in a study of T cells after yellow fever vaccination. TCRdb ran MiXCR on the 5' RACE reads and lists one entry per CDR3 protein. The table has about 30,000 distinct CDR3 sequences, around 4.8% seen once. The source material was CD8+ T cells sorted from PBMCs, sampled 5 days after the yellow fever booster vaccination. These receptors were obtained from a man in his thirties or forties who received the YFV17D yellow fever vaccine.

This clonotype was detected many times. The chain couples TRBV15 to TRBJ2-1, with 10 bases fitting TRBD2. This CDR3 is built from 13 residues. V shed 7 bases, J shed 8 bases, and the junction held 5 bases outside the gene matches. CDR1 and CDR2 from the germline V gene are LNHNV and YYDKDF (reference sequence). The CDR3 DNA reads TGTGCCACCAAGGGACTAGCGTTCTATGAGCAGTTCTTC. Its protein product is CATKGLAFYEQFF.

In this sample, this clonotype turned up many times. The V gene is TRBV12-3 or TRBV12-4, the J gene TRBJ1-2, with 8 positions matching TRBD1. The CDR3 is 13 amino acids. V was clipped by 2 bases and J by 7 bases; unmatched bases: 3. The CDR3 DNA sequence: TGTGCCAGCAGTTTACAGGGGGCGCTTGGCTACACCTTC. This codes for CASSLQGALGYTF.

V usage is TRBV7-6 and J usage is TRBJ1-1; 7 bases align to TRBD1. The CDR3 consists of 17 residues. Germline CDR1 is SGHVS and CDR2 is FNYEAQ. After removal of 0 bases from V and 4 bases from J, the junction contained 11 bases not matched to a gene. The CDR3 region has the DNA TGTGCCAGCAGCTTAGCGTTCGCTGAGGGGGCCGGCACTGAAGCTTTCTTT. Its protein product is CASSLAFAEGAGTEAFF.

This clonotype was detected many times. The chain carries TRBV4-2 and TRBJ2-7; D not resolved. CDR1 and CDR2 from the germline V gene are LGHNA and YNFKEQ. The CDR3 totals 12 residues. V lost 3 bases and J lost 7, with 10 bases in between. CDR3 nucleotides: TGTGCCAGCAGCCATGTTACTGGGGAGCAGTACTTC. Residues: CASSHVTGEQYF.

With respect to this clonotype: A read error may produce the germline difference seen at one junction end. The chain has TRBV3-1 and TRBJ2-1, with D unclear. CDR1 and CDR2 (germline): LGHDT, YNNKEL (reference sequence). The CDR3 has 15 amino acids. The CDR3 loop reads CATSQGSLWVDEQFF. CDR3 coding DNA: TGTGCCACCAGCCAAGGATCCCTCTGGGTCGATGAGCAGTTCTTC.

This clonotype was picked up many times. J is TRBJ2-1 and V is TRBV13; TRBD1 matches 7 bases. V dropped 5 bases and J dropped 8; count of bases not matched to a gene: 12. The CDR3 is 15 residues long. Germline loops: CDR1 PRHDT, CDR2 FYEKMQ (reference sequence). CDR3 DNA sequence: TGTGCCAGCAGCCCCCTTGGGCAAGACAGGGATGAGCAGTTCTTC. Translating it yields CASSPLGQDRDEQFF.

This clonotype was counted ten times or more. This chain links TRBV12-3 or TRBV12-4 with TRBJ2-3, with 11 bases lining up with TRBD2. Losses at the gene ends were 5 bases for V and 2 bases for J; bases not matched to a gene: 6. The CDR3 is made up of 16 amino acids. The CDR3, as DNA: TGTGCCAGCAGTCCCCGACTAGCGGGAATCACAGATACGCAGTATTTT. Amino acid sequence: CASSPRLAGITDTQYF.

This clonotype appeared many times. V is TRBV12-3 or TRBV12-4 and J is TRBJ2-3; 12 bases are shared with TRBD2. The length of the CDR3 is 15 residues. With V trimmed by 7 bases and J by 6 bases, 8 bases remained unmatched. In DNA, the CDR3 is TGTGCCAGCAACGGACTAGCGGGGACTCGGGATACGCAGTATTTT. Its protein is CASNGLAGTRDTQYF.

This clonotype has ten or more counts. V usage is TRBV9 and J usage is TRBJ2-1, with D uncertain. Deletions cut 0 bases from V and 9 bases from J, with 10 bases between. CDR3 size: 13 residues. Germline V gives CDR1 SGDLS, CDR2 YYNGEE. CDR3 bases: TGTGCCAGCAGCGTAGCTGGCGAGAGTGAGCAGTTCTTC. Translating gives CASSVAGESEQFF.

In this sample, this clonotype turned up many times. V is TRBV20-1 and J is TRBJ2-1; D is tentatively TRBD1 or TRBD2 (5 bases each). V was clipped by 5 bases and J by 15 bases, with 20 bases between them. Germline CDR1 reads DFQATT; CDR2 reads SNEGSKA (reference sequence). The length of the CDR3 is 12 residues. CDR3 residues: CSAERDDALGFF. The CDR3 bases are TGCAGTGCTGAACGGGACGACGCTTTGGGGTTCTTC.

In this sample, this clonotype turned up many times. This sequence joins TRBV7-6 and TRBJ2-7; no clear D. Germline V gene lookup returns CDR1 SGHVS and CDR2 FNYEAQ. Trimming shortened V by 1 base and J by 6 bases, and 13 bases separated the two germline ends. The CDR3 covers 14 residues. CDR3 loop: CASSLVPSSGEQYF. The CDR3 coding sequence is TGTGCCAGCAGCTTAGTACCCAGCTCGGGCGAGCAGTACTTC.

The table lists this clonotype with many counts. The chain combines TRBV7-6 with TRBJ2-6, with 8 bases aligning to TRBD1. Per the germline V gene, CDR1 is SGHVS and CDR2 is FNYEAQ. J was trimmed by 2 bases and V by 5 bases; bases with no gene match: 5. The CDR3 spans 16 residues. CDR3 DNA sequence: TGTGCCAGCAGCGGGGGACAGGAGCCTGGGGCCAACGTCCTGACTTTC. As protein: CASSGGQEPGANVLTF.

Many counts were recorded for this clonotype. The V gene is TRBV5-1, the J gene TRBJ2-7, with D unresolved. V was clipped by 4 bases and J by 5 bases, with 13 bases between them. Germline lookup yields CDR1 SGHRS and CDR2 YFSETQ. CDR3 length: 13 residues. In DNA, the CDR3 is TGCGCCAGCAGCGTAAAGGGTGGAGACGAGCAGTACTTC. Protein product: CASSVKGGDEQYF.

Many counts were recorded for this clonotype. The rearrangement uses TRBV15 and TRBJ2-3, with D uncertain. CDR1 is LNHNV, CDR2 YYDKDF, per germline (reference sequence). The length of the CDR3 is 14 residues. V gave up 1 base and J gave up 3 bases, with 8 bases separating them. As DNA, the CDR3 is TGTGCCACCAGCAGAGTCAGGAAGACAGATACGCAGTATTTT. This gives the protein CATSRVRKTDTQYF.

This clonotype was found many times. The V and J genes are TRBV28 and TRBJ2-3, with 8 bases that match TRBD1. V dropped 3 bases and J dropped 3; count of bases not matched to a gene: 14. This CDR3 region has 18 residues. Germline V CDR1 and CDR2: MDHEN, SYDVKM. CDR3 nucleotides: TGTGCCAGCAGTTTGGGACCGCTCAGGGGGCGTGCAACAGATACGCAGTATTTT. This gives the protein CASSLGPLRGRATDTQYF.

This clonotype showed up many times. The chain carries TRBV29-1 and TRBJ2-3; 8 nucleotides line up with TRBD1. This CDR3 region has 15 residues. Germline V gene lookup returns CDR1 SQVTM and CDR2 ANQGSEA. The ends lost 6 bases at V and 0 bases at J; junction bases unmatched: 8. This CDR3 is CSVETGELSTDTQYF. CDR3 nucleotides: TGCAGCGTCGAGACAGGGGAACTCAGCACAGATACGCAGTATTTT.

At least ten counts were recorded for this clonotype. The V call is TRBV7-2, the J call TRBJ2-1, with 11 bases identical to TRBD2. This CDR3 contains 15 residues. Germline V lookup: CDR1 SGHTA, CDR2 FQGNSA. J gave up 7 bases and V 5 bases, and 7 bases lay outside the gene matches. In nucleotides, the CDR3 is TGTGCCAGCAGCGCCGGACTAGCGGGTAGTAATGAGCAGTTCTTC. It is translated as CASSAGLAGSNEQFF.

This clonotype was detected many times. The chain has TRBV28 and TRBJ2-7; D is unresolved. Germline V gene lookup returns CDR1 MDHEN and CDR2 SYDVKM. V was pared by 1 base and J by 7 bases, with 8 bases between. CDR3 length: 12 amino acids. The CDR3 coding sequence is TGTGCCAGCAGTTTATTGGCTGGGGAGCAGTACTTC. This encodes CASSLLAGEQYF.

This clonotype was observed at least ten times. V gene TRBV29-1 combines with J gene TRBJ2-1; D unresolved. V was cut by 4 bases and J by 4 bases, with 5 bases left in between. Germline CDR1 is SQVTM and CDR2 is ANQGSEA. The CDR3 has 11 amino acids. CDR3 sequence reads: CSVGSYNEQFF. The CDR3 DNA is TGCAGCGTTGGCAGTTACAATGAGCAGTTCTTC.

In this sample, this clonotype turned up many times. This sequence joins TRBV7-9 and TRBJ1-5, with 7 bases identical to TRBD1. Germline assignment: CDR1 SEHNR and CDR2 FQNEAQ (reference sequence). Trimming removed 5 bases from V and 4 bases from J; junction bases left unmatched: 5. The length of the CDR3 is 14 residues. The CDR3 protein is CASSLGTANQPQHF. The CDR3 bases are TGTGCCAGCAGCCTAGGGACAGCGAATCAGCCCCAGCATTTT.

Of note for this clonotype: A much larger clone differs by one base, so this may be a read error. This chain links TRBV20-1 with TRBJ2-7; 7 bases fit TRBD2. This CDR3 region has 16 residues. From germline, CDR1 is DFQATT and CDR2 SNEGSKA (reference sequence). In DNA form, the CDR3 reads TGCTGTGCAACGGGGGGATCGATACTAGTCTCCGGCGAGCAGTACTTC. As protein: CCATGGSILVSGEQYF.

This clonotype showed up many times. This chain connects TRBV4-3 to TRBJ2-7, with TRBD1 matching over 9 bases. This CDR3 is built from 14 residues. The V gene end was trimmed by 5 bases and the J gene end by 5 bases; junction bases not matched to a gene: 7. Germline lookup yields CDR1 LGHNA and CDR2 YSLEER. CDR3 residues: CASSTGTGTHEQYF. CDR3 coding DNA: TGCGCCAGCAGCACCGGGACAGGGACCCACGAGCAGTACTTC.

This clonotype was counted ten times or more. CDR3 in DNA: TGCAGTGCAACCCCCAGGGAAGAACTCGGAAACACCATATATTTT. Translation gives CSATPREELGNTIYF. The chain combines TRBV20-1 with TRBJ1-3; tentative D call: TRBD1 (5 bases). Germline loops: CDR1 DFQATT, CDR2 SNEGSKA (reference sequence). The CDR3 has 15 amino acids. Trimming removed 6 bases at V and 4 bases at J, with 19 bases between.

In its sample, this clonotype was seen many times. The junction and the germline gene differ at one end; a read error may be behind it. CDR3 DNA sequence: TGTGCCAGCAGTGCCTACGACAGCAATCAGCTCCAGCATTTT. Its protein product is CASSAYDSNQLQHF. This chain links TRBV12-3 or TRBV12-4 with TRBJ1-5; D may be TRBD1 (5 bases). The CDR3 runs 14 residues.

This clonotype was observed at least ten times. The CDR3 protein is CSVEGTPRSGANVLTF. The CDR3 nucleotides read TGCAGCGTTGAGGGAACCCCTAGGTCTGGGGCCAACGTCCTGACTTTC. This chain connects TRBV29-1 to TRBJ2-6; D gene ambiguous. The CDR3 covers 16 residues. Germline lookup yields CDR1 SQVTM and CDR2 ANQGSEA. V lost 3 bases to trimming and J lost 1 base, with 13 bases between them.

This clonotype was detected ten times or more. The gene calls are TRBV29-1 and TRBJ2-7, with D possibly TRBD2 on 6 matching bases. V was clipped by 7 bases and J by 2 bases, with 12 bases between them. The CDR3 runs to 12 residues. Per germline, CDR1 SQVTM and CDR2 ANQGSEA. CDR3 loop: CSAGGDPYEQYF. The CDR3 DNA reads as TGCAGCGCCGGAGGGGACCCCTACGAGCAGTACTTC.

This clonotype was seen ten or more times. The chain employs TRBV5-1 and TRBJ2-7; no reliable D call. Trimming took 3 bases from V and 2 from J, leaving 3 bases between them. Per the germline V gene, CDR1 is SGHRS and CDR2 is YFSETQ. The CDR3 is made up of 11 amino acids. CDR3 sequence (DNA): TGCGCCAGCAGCTCTACCTACGAGCAGTACTTC. Translation gives CASSSTYEQYF.

Many counts were recorded for this clonotype. V gene TRBV7-9 combines with J gene TRBJ2-1, with 11 bases aligning to TRBD2. In germline, CDR1 is SEHNR, CDR2 FQNEAQ (reference sequence). The CDR3 covers 17 residues. V trimming: 3 bases; J trimming: 4 bases; junction bases outside the gene matches: 8. CDR3 amino acids: CASSFPLAGASYNEQFF. CDR3 DNA sequence: TGTGCCAGCAGCTTTCCACTAGCGGGAGCTTCTTACAATGAGCAGTTCTTC.